Following are 21 T cell receptor beta chains from one sample sequenced in a study of early T cells in non-severe SARS-CoV-2 infection. One entry per CDR3 protein, called by TCRdb with MiXCR from the 5' RACE reads. This sample has 88,000 or so distinct CDR3 sequences, with 15% found just once. The sample consisted of whole blood. The receptors shown here come from an adult who was a healthcare worker with PCR-confirmed SARS-CoV-2 infection or an uninfected control (not recorded which).

V is TRBV5-1 and J is TRBJ2-3; 11 nucleotides match TRBD2. V gave up 4 bases and J gave up 0 bases; unmatched junction bases: 4. The CDR3 is made up of 16 amino acids. Germline V lookup: CDR1 SGHRS, CDR2 YFSETQ. The CDR3 protein is CASSPGLADSTDTQYF. Here the CDR3 DNA reads TGCGCCAGCAGCCCGGGACTAGCGGATAGCACAGATACGCAGTATTTT.

V usage is TRBV10-3 and J usage is TRBJ2-6; 9 nucleotides align to TRBD1. The length of the CDR3 is 16 residues. The V and J ends lost 10 bases and 0 bases, in that order; junction bases with no gene match: 7. The germline V gene has CDR1 ENHRY and CDR2 SYGVKD. Here the CDR3 DNA reads TGTGCCAGCGCAGGGACAGGGAGCTCTGGGGCCAACGTCCTGACTTTC. Amino acid sequence: CASAGTGSSGANVLTF.

This clonotype has at least ten counts. The CDR3: CASCPRTFNIQYF. The CDR3 nucleotides are TGTGCCAGCTGCCCTAGGACTTTTAACATTCAGTACTTC. This rearrangement joins TRBV28 to TRBJ2-4; possibly TRBD2 for D (5 bases). This CDR3 is 13 amino acids long. Germline assignment: CDR1 MDHEN and CDR2 SYDVKM. Deletions cut 8 bases from V and 7 bases from J, with 15 bases between.

The chain couples TRBV25-1 to TRBJ1-2, with TRBD1 matching 7 bases. There are 15 residues in the CDR3. Germline CDR1 MGHDK, CDR2 SYGVNS. V gave up 4 bases and J gave up 4 bases; unmatched junction bases: 9. In DNA form, the CDR3 reads TGTGCCAGCAGTGGAAGGGGGCAGGCGCCCTATGGCTACACCTTC. This codes for CASSGRGQAPYGYTF.

The table lists this clonotype with a few counts. The V and J genes are TRBV7-9 and TRBJ2-1; a weak D match, TRBD1 (6 bases). Per the germline V gene, CDR1 is SEHNR and CDR2 is FQNEAQ (reference sequence). This CDR3 region has 15 residues. V was cut by 0 bases and J by 7 bases, with 13 bases left in between. The CDR3 DNA sequence: TGTGCCAGCAGCTTAGCACAGGGTGTTTTGAATGAGCAGTTCTTC. This codes for CASSLAQGVLNEQFF.

CDR3 sequence: CASSDSLKETQYF. The CDR3 nucleotides are TGTGCCAGCAGTGACAGCTTAAAAGAGACCCAGTACTTC. The chain links TRBV12-3 or TRBV12-4 to TRBJ2-5; perhaps TRBD1 as D (5 bases). This CDR3 region has 13 residues. V was pared by 5 bases and J by 3 bases, with 10 bases between.

This clonotype was observed a few times. The chain is built from TRBV2 and TRBJ1-5; 8 bases line up with TRBD1. This CDR3 spans 15 amino acids. V lost 3 bases to trimming and J lost 6 bases; unmatched junction nucleotides: 7. Germline CDR1 is SNHLY and CDR2 is FYNNEI. The CDR3 sequence is CASSEQGAHGQPQHF. The CDR3 nucleotides read TGTGCCAGCAGTGAGCAGGGGGCGCATGGTCAGCCCCAGCATTTT.

The chain joins TRBV11-3 to TRBJ2-1, with no clear D. V lost 3 bases and J lost 6, with 9 bases in between. CDR1 is SGHNT and CDR2 is YENEEA in the germline V gene. The CDR3 is 13 amino acids. The CDR3 is CASSFEVSNEQFF. The CDR3 bases are TGTGCCAGCAGCTTTGAAGTCAGCAATGAGCAGTTCTTC.

This chain uses TRBV28 with TRBJ1-5, with D unclear. In germline, CDR1 is MDHEN, CDR2 SYDVKM. The germline V and J ends were trimmed by 4 bases and 7 bases, with 14 bases remaining between them. This CDR3 is built from 14 residues. DNA of the CDR3: TGTGCCAGCAGTTGGTCCCTCAGTGGCCAGCCCCAGCATTTT. Protein product: CASSWSLSGQPQHF.

This chain uses TRBV6-1 with TRBJ2-7, with D uncertain. Trimming took off 0 bases at V and 3 bases at J, with 12 bases between the two ends. Germline assignment: CDR1 MNHNS and CDR2 SASEGT. There are 15 residues in the CDR3. The CDR3 DNA follows: TGTGCCAGCAGTGAAGCAGGAAACGCGGTCTACGAGCAGTACTTC. The encoded protein is CASSEAGNAVYEQYF.

V gene TRBV28 combines with J gene TRBJ2-7; 13 bases fit TRBD2. The CDR3 spans 15 residues. V trimming: 2 bases; J trimming: 5 bases; junction bases outside the gene matches: 3. Looked up from germline, CDR1 is MDHEN and CDR2 is SYDVKM. The CDR3, as DNA: TGTGCCAGCAGTTTACGGACTAGCGGGAGTAACGAGCAGTACTTC. Translating it yields CASSLRTSGSNEQYF. The full variable domain, its missing parts supplied by reference TRBV28 and TRBJ2-7, is DVKVTQSSRYLVKRTGEKVFLECVQDMDHENMFWYRQDPGLGLRLIYFSYDVKMKEKGDIPEGYSVSREKKERFSLILESASTNQTSMYLCASSLRTSGSNEQYFGPGTRLTVT.

Ten or more counts support this clonotype. J is TRBJ1-5 and V is TRBV3-1; tentatively, D is TRBD1 (5 bases). The CDR3 spans 13 residues. From germline, CDR1 is LGHDT and CDR2 YNNKEL (reference sequence). V gave up 8 bases and J gave up 7 bases, with 15 bases separating them. The CDR3 nucleotides are TGTGCCAGCTCCGAACAGGTCGGGCAGCCCCAGCATTTT. Translation: CASSEQVGQPQHF.

The chain links TRBV2 to TRBJ1-5; 9 bases line up with TRBD1. The CDR3 loop spans 15 amino acids. The ends lost 8 bases at V and 11 bases at J; junction bases unmatched: 16. Germline V gene data show CDR1 as SNHLY and CDR2 as FYNNEI. The CDR3 bases are TGTGCCAGCGTAGGAACAGGGGGCTACATCAGCACCCAGCATTTT. This gives the protein CASVGTGGYISTQHF.

The chain is built from TRBV7-9 and TRBJ2-2; no definite D call. From germline, CDR1 is SEHNR and CDR2 FQNEAQ (reference sequence). This CDR3 region has 14 residues. V was trimmed by 4 bases and J by 2 bases, leaving 8 bases between them. CDR3 coding DNA: TGTGCCAGCAGCTACCGACGAAACACCGGGGAGCTGTTTTTT. Protein product: CASSYRRNTGELFF.

This clonotype was observed a handful of times. The rearrangement joins TRBV3-1 to TRBJ2-2; 10 positions match TRBD2. The CDR3 contains 15 residues. The trim removed 4 bases at V and 4 bases at J, leaving 3 bases unmatched. Germline V gives CDR1 LGHDT, CDR2 YNNKEL (reference sequence). This CDR3 reads CASSLSGRSTGELFF. In nucleotides, the CDR3 is TGTGCCAGCAGCCTTAGCGGGAGGTCCACCGGGGAGCTGTTTTTT. The whole variable domain, filled in from reference TRBV3-1 and TRBJ2-2, reads DTAVSQTPKYLVTQMGNDKSIKCEQNLGHDTMYWYKQDSKKFLKIMFSYNNKELIINETVPNRFSPKSPDKAHLNLHINSLELGDSAVYFCASSLSGRSTGELFFGEGSRLTVL.

This clonotype was detected a few times. The J gene is TRBJ2-4, the V gene TRBV20-1, with 7 bases matching TRBD2. Per germline, CDR1 DFQATT and CDR2 SNEGSKA (reference sequence). There are 14 residues in the CDR3. Losses at the gene ends were 4 bases for V and 14 bases for J; bases not matched to a gene: 17. DNA of the CDR3: TGCAGTGCTAAACCTACTCTAGCGGCCACCGTCGAGTACTTC. Its protein product is CSAKPTLAATVEYF.

The chain is built from TRBV7-8 and TRBJ2-1; the D gene is possibly TRBD1 (6 bases). CDR3 size: 13 residues. The V end was cut by 5 bases, the J end by 10 bases, with 15 bases between. CDR1 and CDR2 from the germline V gene are SGHVS and FQNEAQ. CDR3 residues: CASSVDSVREQFF. In DNA form, the CDR3 reads TGTGCCAGCAGCGTGGACAGTGTCAGGGAGCAGTTCTTC.

J is TRBJ2-7 and V is TRBV7-9; D may correspond to TRBD1 or TRBD2 (5 bases each). The CDR3 runs to 13 residues. The germline CDR1 and CDR2 sequences are SEHNR and FQNEAQ (reference sequence). Deletions cut 5 bases from V and 5 bases from J, with 13 bases between. In DNA form, the CDR3 reads TGTGCCAGCAGCAGCCGGGGCCAGCACGAGCAGTACTTC. Encoded protein: CASSSRGQHEQYF.

The chain is built from TRBV10-3 and TRBJ2-1; 7 bases map to TRBD2. The CDR3 has 12 amino acids. V lost 4 bases and J lost 10; bases outside the gene matches: 4. The germline CDR1 and CDR2 sequences are ENHRY and SYGVKD. DNA of the CDR3: TGTGCCATCAGTGGGACTAGTGGAGAGCAGTTCTTC. Translating it yields CAISGTSGEQFF.

This sequence joins TRBV3-1 and TRBJ1-4; D perhaps matches TRBD1 (6 bases). In germline, CDR1 is LGHDT, CDR2 YNNKEL (reference sequence). The CDR3 totals 15 residues. The ends were cut back, 1 base at V and 7 bases at J, with 13 bases in the middle. The CDR3 region is CASSQGQAGGEKLFF. For the CDR3, the DNA is TGTGCCAGCAGCCAAGGACAGGCAGGAGGTGAAAAACTGTTTTTT.

This chain joins TRBV28 and TRBJ1-1; possible D gene TRBD1, 5 bases. This CDR3 comprises 12 residues. V lost 6 bases and J 7 bases, leaving 12 bases between the germline ends. CDR1 is MDHEN, CDR2 SYDVKM, per germline. The CDR3 loop reads CASRQVQSEAFF. The CDR3 DNA reads as TGTGCCAGCAGACAGGTTCAAAGTGAAGCTTTCTTT.